These 27 T cell receptor beta chains were sequenced from one sample in a study of cytomegalovirus exposure and HLA in healthy donors. 13 Jbeta primers and 60 Vbeta primers were used for the PCR. Produced via immunoSEQ multiplex PCR; TCRdb's table is partial and in-frame only. This table holds 95,000 to 150,000 clones, more than 75% found once. Sequencing used PBMCs. The receptors shown here come from a man in his late teens or twenties in good health and CMV-seronegative.

The chain combines TRBV10-1 with TRBJ2-1, with TRBD2 as a possible D gene (6 bases). CDR1 and CDR2 from the germline V gene are WNHNN and SYGVQD (reference sequence). Trimming removed 6 bases from V and 3 bases from J, with 18 bases in between. There are 16 residues in the CDR3. The CDR3 spells CASSHATRDFYNEQFF. In DNA, the CDR3 is TGCGCCAGCAGCCACGCGACCAGGGACTTCTACAATGAGCAGTTCTTC.

This rearrangement joins TRBV7-8 to TRBJ2-7; D is uncertain. Germline V gene data show CDR1 as SGHVS and CDR2 as FQNEAQ. V shed 4 bases and J shed 6 bases, with 22 bases lying between them. The CDR3 loop spans 16 amino acids. Here the CDR3 reads CASSSVSLTVTGEQYF. CDR3 nucleotide sequence: TGTGCCAGCAGCTCCGTTAGTTTGACCGTCACGGGCGAGCAGTACTTC.

The chain combines TRBV7-6 with TRBJ1-4; TRBD1 aligns across 8 bases. CDR1 is SGHVS and CDR2 is FNYEAQ in the germline V gene. J gave up 8 bases and V 5 bases, and 10 bases lay outside the gene matches. The CDR3 contains 15 residues. The CDR3 here is CASSATGGGEEKLFF. CDR3 DNA sequence: TGTGCCAGCAGCGCAACAGGGGGGGGAGAAGAAAAACTGTTTTTT.

The chain carries TRBV10-3 and TRBJ1-2; D might be TRBD1 (5 bases). Germline lookup yields CDR1 ENHRY and CDR2 SYGVKD. CDR3 size: 12 residues. V was cut by 10 bases and J by 8 bases, with 17 bases left in between. Written as DNA, the CDR3 is TGTGCCAGCGCGGGGCAGGGAGAGGGCTACACCTTC. Translated, it gives CASAGQGEGYTF.

As to this clone: This same CDR3 is encoded by further DNA sequences in the sample. This chain links TRBV5-1 with TRBJ1-3; no reliable D call. This CDR3 has 14 residues. Germline-derived CDR1 and CDR2 are SGHRS and YFSETQ. Between the trimmed V and J ends, which lost 1 base and 0 bases, there was a span of 5 bases. The CDR3 nucleotides are TGCGCCAGCAGCTTGTCAGTCTCTGGAAACACCATATATTTT. Encoded protein: CASSLSVSGNTIYF.

This clone was seen a few times. The gene calls are TRBV6-6 and TRBJ1-5; D might be TRBD1 (6 bases). CDR1 is MNHNY, CDR2 SVGAGI, per germline (reference sequence). This CDR3 spans 15 amino acids. V gave up 6 bases and J gave up 2 bases, with 14 bases separating them. This chain's CDR3 is CASRPPGHRNQPQHF. In DNA, the CDR3 is TGTGCCAGCAGGCCACCGGGACACCGCAATCAGCCCCAGCATTTT.

J is TRBJ2-7 and V is TRBV5-6, with 9 bases matching TRBD1. CDR3 length: 14 amino acids. Germline CDR1 and CDR2: SGHDT and YYEEEE. Germline trimming cut 4 bases from V and 4 bases from J; bases unmatched to any gene: 6. CDR3: CASSPGQGLYEQYF. For the CDR3, the DNA is TGTGCCAGCAGCCCGGGACAGGGTCTATACGAGCAGTACTTC.

This chain links TRBV19 with TRBJ2-1; TRBD1 matches 10 bases. Germline CDR1 is LNHDA and CDR2 is SQIVND (reference sequence). The CDR3 loop spans 14 amino acids. The V gene end was trimmed by 4 bases and the J gene end by 9 bases; junction bases not matched to a gene: 6. The CDR3 protein is CASSKGQGSGEQFF. As DNA, the CDR3 is TGTGCCAGTAGTAAGGGACAGGGGAGCGGTGAGCAGTTCTTC.

The chain combines TRBV4-3 with TRBJ2-7; TRBD1 is a possible D gene (5 bases). Germline loops: CDR1 LGHNA, CDR2 YSLEER. The CDR3 loop spans 14 amino acids. V lost 0 bases, J lost 6 bases, and 12 bases lay in between. The CDR3 loop is CASSQDRRGGEQYF. For the CDR3, the DNA is TGCGCCAGCAGCCAAGACCGTAGGGGTGGCGAGCAGTACTTC.

This chain links TRBV9 with TRBJ1-1; D call uncertain. V dropped 0 bases and J dropped 0 bases, with 9 bases sitting between them. Germline V gives CDR1 SGDLS, CDR2 YYNGEE. There are 15 residues in the CDR3. CDR3 protein: CASSVDPGMNTEAFF. In DNA, the CDR3 is TGTGCCAGCAGCGTAGATCCAGGTATGAACACTGAAGCTTTCTTT.

This chain connects TRBV19 to TRBJ1-2; the match to TRBD1 covers 7 bases. The J segment lost 7 bases and the V segment lost 5 bases, leaving 16 bases of the junction unmatched. Germline V CDR1 and CDR2: LNHDA, SQIVND (reference sequence). CDR3 length: 16 residues. CDR3 in DNA: TGTGCCAGTAGTGTCAGACAGGGATCTGGGTTTAGTGGCTACACCTTC. Protein: CASSVRQGSGFSGYTF. Based on the CDR3 plus reference TRBV19 and TRBJ1-2, the full variable domain is DGGITQSPKYLFRKEGQNVTLSCEQNLNHDAMYWYRQDPGQGLRLIYYSQIVNDFQKGDIAEGYSVSREKKESFPLTVTSAQKNPTAFYLCASSVRQGSGFSGYTFGSGTRLTVV.

This clone was seen only a few times. This chain links TRBV4-3 with TRBJ2-2; 10 nucleotides align to TRBD2. Germline-derived CDR1 and CDR2 are LGHNA and YSLEER. The CDR3 has 18 amino acids. J gave up 1 base and V 3 bases, and 8 bases lay outside the gene matches. The CDR3 reads CASSHLIAGGRNTGELFF. The DNA for the CDR3 is TGCGCCAGCAGCCACCTCATAGCGGGGGGCAGGAACACCGGGGAGCTGTTTTTT.

The V call is TRBV10-1, the J call TRBJ1-6; TRBD1 matches at 9 bases. The CDR3 is made up of 19 amino acids. V gave up 4 bases and J gave up 7 bases; unmatched junction bases: 17. The V gene's germline CDR1 is WNHNN and CDR2 SYGVQD (reference sequence). Written as DNA, the CDR3 is TGCGCCAGCAGTGTAGACAGGGGGATTCTTTGGGTATGGAATTCACCCCTCCACTTT. Amino acid sequence: CASSVDRGILWVWNSPLHF.

This clone has just a few counts. CDR3 region: CASSSTPGQGGGYTF. Written as DNA, the CDR3 is TGTGCCAGCAGCTCGACTCCGGGACAGGGGGGCGGCTACACCTTC. V usage is TRBV9 and J usage is TRBJ1-2, with 11 bases that match TRBD1. V lost 4 bases, J lost 8 bases, and 10 bases stayed unmatched. CDR3 length equals 15 residues. Germline assignment: CDR1 SGDLS and CDR2 YYNGEE.

The V gene is TRBV7-8, the J gene TRBJ2-5; 8 bases agree with TRBD2. The CDR3 extends over 15 amino acids. Trimming took 3 bases from V and 2 from J; bases not matched to a gene: 5. CDR1 SGHVS and CDR2 FQNEAQ come from the germline V gene. CDR3 in amino acids: CASSFERGFQETQYF. CDR3 sequence (DNA): TGTGCCAGCAGCTTTGAGCGGGGGTTTCAAGAGACCCAGTACTTC.

This sequence joins TRBV6-4 and TRBJ1-3; the D gene is possibly TRBD1 (5 bases). The V gene lost 6 bases and the J gene lost 0 bases, with 9 bases spanning the gap. This CDR3 comprises 14 residues. In germline, CDR1 is MRHNA, CDR2 SNTAGT. The CDR3, as DNA: TGTGCCAGCAGAACAGGCGCCTCTGGAAACACCATATATTTT. Encoded protein: CASRTGASGNTIYF.

J is TRBJ2-5 and V is TRBV6-5; 8 positions match TRBD1. The end of the DNA is better explained by TRBJ2-7, so the J call may be wrong. This CDR3 region has 13 residues. From germline, CDR1 is MNHEY and CDR2 SVGAGI. The CDR3 nucleotides read TGTGCCAGCAGCACCGGACAGGGCGCCGAGCAGTACTTC. Its translation: CASSTGQGAEQYF.

The chain recombines TRBV5-1 with TRBJ2-7, with 14 bases fitting TRBD2. J gave up 5 bases and V 4 bases, and 5 bases lay outside the gene matches. The CDR3 consists of 15 residues. Germline V gives CDR1 SGHRS, CDR2 YFSETQ. CDR3 DNA sequence: TGCGCCAGCAGCATCTGGACTAGCGGGGGGAACGAGCAGTACTTC. Amino acid sequence: CASSIWTSGGNEQYF.

As DNA, the CDR3 is TGTGCCAGCAGCGTAGGTGGGGGCCCTGTGACTGAAGCTTTCTTT. It yields the protein CASSVGGGPVTEAFF. The chain is built from TRBV9 and TRBJ1-1, with a possible D match to TRBD1 (6 bases). CDR1 is SGDLS and CDR2 is YYNGEE in the germline V gene. The CDR3 totals 15 residues. V lost 0 bases and J 5 bases, leaving 14 bases between the germline ends.

The V and J genes are TRBV2 and TRBJ2-3; TRBD2 is a possible D gene (5 bases). CDR1 and CDR2 (germline): SNHLY, FYNNEI. The CDR3 is 15 amino acids. Trimming removed 6 bases from V and 2 bases from J, with 15 bases in between. The CDR3 region has the DNA TGTGCCAGCAGCGCCGGACTGGGTTTCACAGATACGCAGTATTTT. Its translation: CASSAGLGFTDTQYF.

The rearrangement uses TRBV7-2 and TRBJ2-1; 9 nucleotides line up with TRBD2. Trimming took 6 bases from V and 5 from J; bases not matched to a gene: 14. The CDR3 is made up of 17 amino acids. Germline V lookup: CDR1 SGHTA, CDR2 FQGNSA. The CDR3 loop is CASRVVFGASGDNEQFF. CDR3 sequence (DNA): TGTGCCAGCAGGGTGGTATTCGGGGCTAGCGGGGACAATGAGCAGTTCTTC.

The CDR3 protein is CASSLWRGETQYF. CDR3 nucleotide sequence: TGTGCCAGCAGCTTGTGGCGGGGGGAGACCCAGTACTTC. The gene calls are TRBV5-4 and TRBJ2-5; TRBD2 agrees at 7 bases. The CDR3 totals 13 residues. The germline gives CDR1 SGHNT, CDR2 YYREEE (reference sequence). J lost 5 bases, V lost 1 base, and 2 bases had no gene match. The complete variable domain, with remaining parts taken from reference TRBV5-4 and TRBJ2-5, reads ETGVTQSPTHLIKTRGQQVTLRCSSQSGHNTVSWYQQALGQGPQFIFQYYREEENGRGNFPPRFSGLQFPNYSSELNVNALELDDSALYLCASSLWRGETQYFGPGTRLLVL.

The J gene is TRBJ2-3, the V gene TRBV5-6; perhaps TRBD1 as D (7 bases). Germline assignment: CDR1 SGHDT and CDR2 YYEEEE. CDR3 length: 15 residues. Deletions cut 3 bases from V and 4 bases from J, with 15 bases between. This chain's CDR3 is CASSSDREAPDTQYF. In nucleotides, the CDR3 is TGTGCCAGCAGCTCAGACAGGGAGGCCCCAGATACGCAGTATTTT.

The chain links TRBV5-6 to TRBJ1-5; 8 bases are shared with TRBD1. This CDR3 spans 14 amino acids. With V trimmed by 3 bases and J by 4 bases, 3 bases remained unmatched. CDR1 and CDR2 from the germline V gene are SGHDT and YYEEEE. The chain's CDR3 is CASSWDRRNQPQHF. CDR3 sequence (DNA): TGTGCCAGCAGCTGGGACAGGCGAAATCAGCCCCAGCATTTT.

The chain couples TRBV5-4 to TRBJ2-5; D is unclear. The length of the CDR3 is 13 residues. Germline CDR1 SGHNT, CDR2 YYREEE (reference sequence). Trimming pared 4 bases from V and 3 bases from J, leaving 10 bases between. The CDR3 DNA reads as TGTGCCAGCAGCCCCCGGGTGGAAGAGACCCAGTACTTC. Translated, it gives CASSPRVEETQYF.

The chain carries TRBV5-8 and TRBJ2-5, with a weak D call TRBD2 (6 bases). CDR1 is SGHTS and CDR2 is YDEGEE in the germline V gene. This CDR3 has 15 residues. Trimming shortened V by 2 bases and J by 5 bases, and 16 bases separated the two germline ends. CDR3 sequence reads: CASSFLAADGETQYF. CDR3 nucleotides: TGTGCCAGCAGCTTCTTAGCGGCGGATGGGGAGACCCAGTACTTC.

This clone is a singleton in its sample. J is TRBJ1-2 and V is TRBV9; 8 nucleotides match TRBD1. Germline values: CDR1 SGDLS, CDR2 YYNGEE. The V and J ends lost 4 bases and 6 bases, in that order; junction bases with no gene match: 8. The CDR3 is made up of 14 amino acids. The CDR3 loop reads CASSPSGQGDGYTF. CDR3 bases: TGTGCCAGCAGCCCCTCCGGACAGGGCGATGGCTACACCTTC.